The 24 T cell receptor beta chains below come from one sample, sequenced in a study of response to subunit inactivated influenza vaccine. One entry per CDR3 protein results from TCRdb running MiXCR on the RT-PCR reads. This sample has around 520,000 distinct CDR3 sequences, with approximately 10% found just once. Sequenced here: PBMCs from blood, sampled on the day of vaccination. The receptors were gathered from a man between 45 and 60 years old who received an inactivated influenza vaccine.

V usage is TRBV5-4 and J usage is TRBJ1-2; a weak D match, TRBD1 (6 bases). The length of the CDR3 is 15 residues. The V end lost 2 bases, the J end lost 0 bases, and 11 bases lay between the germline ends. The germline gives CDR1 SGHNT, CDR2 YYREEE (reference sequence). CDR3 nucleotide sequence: TGTGCCAGCAGCTTAATGGGGGCCGCTAACTATGGCTACACCTTC. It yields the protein CASSLMGAANYGYTF.

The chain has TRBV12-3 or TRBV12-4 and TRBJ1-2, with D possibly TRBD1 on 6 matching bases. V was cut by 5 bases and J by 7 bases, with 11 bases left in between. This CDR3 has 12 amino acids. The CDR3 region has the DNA TGTGCCAGCAGTCCGGGGGCGCGTGGCTACACCTTC. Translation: CASSPGARGYTF.

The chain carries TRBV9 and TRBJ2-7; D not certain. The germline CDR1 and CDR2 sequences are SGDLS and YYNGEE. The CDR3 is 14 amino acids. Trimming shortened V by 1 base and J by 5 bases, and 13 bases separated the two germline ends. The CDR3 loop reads CASSVSLPANEQYF. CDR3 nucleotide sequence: TGTGCCAGCAGCGTATCTCTCCCCGCCAACGAGCAGTACTTC. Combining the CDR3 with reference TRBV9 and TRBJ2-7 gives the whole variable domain DSGVTQTPKHLITATGQRVTLRCSPRSGDLSVYWYQQSLDQGLQFLIQYYNGEERAKGNILERFSAQQFPDLHSELNLSSLELGDSALYFCASSVSLPANEQYFGPGTRLTVT.

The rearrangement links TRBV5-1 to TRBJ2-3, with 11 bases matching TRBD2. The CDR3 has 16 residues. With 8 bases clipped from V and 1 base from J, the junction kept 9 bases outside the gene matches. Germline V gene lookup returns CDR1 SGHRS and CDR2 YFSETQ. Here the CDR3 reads CARSPRGLAGTDTQYF. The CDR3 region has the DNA TGCGCCAGAAGCCCCAGGGGACTAGCGGGCACAGATACGCAGTATTTT.

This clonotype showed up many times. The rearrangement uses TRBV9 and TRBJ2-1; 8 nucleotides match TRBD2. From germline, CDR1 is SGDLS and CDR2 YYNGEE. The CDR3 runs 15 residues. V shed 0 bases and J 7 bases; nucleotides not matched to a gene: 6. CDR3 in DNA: TGTGCCAGCAGCGTAGTCGGGCGGGGGGTTAATGAGCAGTTCTTC. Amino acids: CASSVVGRGVNEQFF.

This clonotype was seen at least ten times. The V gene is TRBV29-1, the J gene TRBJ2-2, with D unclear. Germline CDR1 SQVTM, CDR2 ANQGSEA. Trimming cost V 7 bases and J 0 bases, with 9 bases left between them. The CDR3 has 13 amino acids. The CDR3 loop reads CSGALSNTGELFF. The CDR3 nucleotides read TGCAGCGGGGCCCTTTCGAACACCGGGGAGCTGTTTTTT.

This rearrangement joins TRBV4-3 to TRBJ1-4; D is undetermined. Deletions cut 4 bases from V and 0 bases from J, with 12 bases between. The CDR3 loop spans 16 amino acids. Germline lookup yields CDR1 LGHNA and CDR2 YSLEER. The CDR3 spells CASSPSGGATNEKLFF. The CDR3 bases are TGCGCCAGCAGCCCCTCAGGAGGTGCAACTAATGAAAAACTGTTTTTT.

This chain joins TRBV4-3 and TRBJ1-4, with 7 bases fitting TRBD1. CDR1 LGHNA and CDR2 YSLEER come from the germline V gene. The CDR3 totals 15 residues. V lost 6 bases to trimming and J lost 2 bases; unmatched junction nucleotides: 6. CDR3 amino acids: CASRQGTATNEKLFF. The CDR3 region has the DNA TGCGCCAGCAGGCAGGGGACAGCGACTAATGAAAAACTGTTTTTT.

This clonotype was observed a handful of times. In DNA, the CDR3 is TGTGCCAGCAGCTTATCGACCGAGCAGTTCTTC. Its translation is CASSLSTEQFF. The chain combines TRBV7-2 with TRBJ2-1; D call uncertain. There are 11 residues in the CDR3. Trimming took off 2 bases at V and 10 bases at J, with 6 bases between the two ends. CDR1 and CDR2 from the germline V gene are SGHTA and FQGNSA.

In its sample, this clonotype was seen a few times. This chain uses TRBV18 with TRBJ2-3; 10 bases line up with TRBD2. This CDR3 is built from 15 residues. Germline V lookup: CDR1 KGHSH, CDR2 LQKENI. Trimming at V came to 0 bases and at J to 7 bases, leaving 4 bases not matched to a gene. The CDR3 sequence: CASSPPSGGHHTQYF. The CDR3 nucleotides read TGTGCCAGCTCACCACCTAGCGGGGGGCACCATACGCAGTATTTT. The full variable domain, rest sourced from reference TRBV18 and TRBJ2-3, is NAGVMQNPRHLVRRRGQEARLRCSPMKGHSHVYWYRQLPEEGLKFMVYLQKENIIDESGMPKERFSAEFPKEGPSILRIQQVVRGDSAAYFCASSPPSGGHHTQYFGPGTRLTVL.

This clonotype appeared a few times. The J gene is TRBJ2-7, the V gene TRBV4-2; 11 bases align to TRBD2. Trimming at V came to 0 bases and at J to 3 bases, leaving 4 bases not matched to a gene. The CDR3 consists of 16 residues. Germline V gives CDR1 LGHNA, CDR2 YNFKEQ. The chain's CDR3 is CASSQDLAGGFYEQYF. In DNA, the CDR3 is TGTGCCAGCAGCCAAGATTTAGCGGGAGGGTTCTACGAGCAGTACTTC.

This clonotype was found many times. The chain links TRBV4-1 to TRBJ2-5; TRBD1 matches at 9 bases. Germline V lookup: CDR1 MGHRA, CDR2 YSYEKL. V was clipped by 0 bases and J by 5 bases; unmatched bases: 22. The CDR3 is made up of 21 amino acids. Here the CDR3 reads CASSQEDAGQGEFWIVETQYF. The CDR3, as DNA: TGCGCCAGCAGCCAAGAAGATGCGGGACAGGGAGAATTTTGGATTGTGGAGACCCAGTACTTC.

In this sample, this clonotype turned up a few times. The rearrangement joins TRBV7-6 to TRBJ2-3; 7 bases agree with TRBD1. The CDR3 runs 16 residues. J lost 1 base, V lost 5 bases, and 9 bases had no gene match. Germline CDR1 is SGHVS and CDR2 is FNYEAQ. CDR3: CASSPFKGQGTDTQYF. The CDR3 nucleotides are TGTGCCAGCAGCCCTTTTAAAGGACAGGGCACAGATACGCAGTATTTT.

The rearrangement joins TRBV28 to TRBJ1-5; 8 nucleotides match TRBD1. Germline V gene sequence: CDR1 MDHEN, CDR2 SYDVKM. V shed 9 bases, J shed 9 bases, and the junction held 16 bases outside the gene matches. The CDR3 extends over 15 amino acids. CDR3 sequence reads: CASRAQGALHGPQHF. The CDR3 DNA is TGTGCCAGTCGGGCCCAGGGGGCCCTTCATGGGCCCCAGCATTTT.

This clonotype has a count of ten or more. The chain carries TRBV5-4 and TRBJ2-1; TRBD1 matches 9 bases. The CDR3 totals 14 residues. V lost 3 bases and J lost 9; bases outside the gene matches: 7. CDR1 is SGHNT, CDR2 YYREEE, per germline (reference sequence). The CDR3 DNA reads TGTGCCAGCAGCTCCCCGGGACAGGGCAGTGAGCAGTTCTTC. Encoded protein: CASSSPGQGSEQFF.

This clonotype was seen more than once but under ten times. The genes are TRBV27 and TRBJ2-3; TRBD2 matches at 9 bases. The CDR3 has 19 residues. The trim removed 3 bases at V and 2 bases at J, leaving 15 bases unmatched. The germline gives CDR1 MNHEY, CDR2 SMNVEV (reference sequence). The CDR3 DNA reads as TGTGCCAGCAGTTTTTTATCTCGTGGGGCTAGCGGGGCCACAGATACGCAGTATTTT. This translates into CASSFLSRGASGATDTQYF.

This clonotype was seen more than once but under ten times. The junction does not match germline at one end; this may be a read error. CDR3 protein: CASRITGTNAGELFF. DNA for the CDR3: TGTGCCAGCAGAATAACTGGAACGAACGCCGGGGAGCTGTTTTTT. The chain recombines TRBV2 with TRBJ2-2; no firm D call. CDR3 size: 15 residues. Germline lookup yields CDR1 SNHLY and CDR2 FYNNEI.

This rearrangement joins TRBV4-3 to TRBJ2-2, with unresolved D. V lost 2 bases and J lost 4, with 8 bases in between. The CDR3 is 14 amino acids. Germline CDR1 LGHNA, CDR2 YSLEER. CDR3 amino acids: CASSQTVLTGELFF. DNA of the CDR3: TGCGCCAGCAGCCAAACAGTTCTCACCGGGGAGCTGTTTTTT.

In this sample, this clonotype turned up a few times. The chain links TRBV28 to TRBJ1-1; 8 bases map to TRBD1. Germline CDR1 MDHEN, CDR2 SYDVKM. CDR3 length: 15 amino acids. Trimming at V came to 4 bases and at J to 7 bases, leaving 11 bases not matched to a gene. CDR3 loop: CASSSIRWTGHEAFF. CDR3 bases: TGTGCCAGCAGTTCCATTCGTTGGACAGGGCATGAAGCTTTCTTT.

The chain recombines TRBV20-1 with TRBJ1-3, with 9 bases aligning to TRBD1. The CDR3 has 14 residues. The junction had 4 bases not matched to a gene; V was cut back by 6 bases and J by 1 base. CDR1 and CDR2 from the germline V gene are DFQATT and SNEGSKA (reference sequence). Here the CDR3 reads CSARTGDSGNTIYF. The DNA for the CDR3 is TGCAGTGCCCGGACAGGGGATTCTGGAAACACCATATATTTT.

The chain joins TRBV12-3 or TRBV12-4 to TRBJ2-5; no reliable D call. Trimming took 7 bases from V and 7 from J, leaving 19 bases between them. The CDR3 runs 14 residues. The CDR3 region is CASTLESSFGTQYF. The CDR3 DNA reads TGTGCCAGCACCTTAGAGTCGAGCTTTGGGACCCAGTACTTC.

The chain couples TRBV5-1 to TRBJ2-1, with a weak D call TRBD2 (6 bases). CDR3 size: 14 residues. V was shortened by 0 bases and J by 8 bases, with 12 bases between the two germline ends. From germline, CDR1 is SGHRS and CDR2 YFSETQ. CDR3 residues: CASSLAGSQDEQFF. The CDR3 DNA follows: TGCGCCAGCAGCTTGGCCGGGAGCCAAGATGAGCAGTTCTTC.

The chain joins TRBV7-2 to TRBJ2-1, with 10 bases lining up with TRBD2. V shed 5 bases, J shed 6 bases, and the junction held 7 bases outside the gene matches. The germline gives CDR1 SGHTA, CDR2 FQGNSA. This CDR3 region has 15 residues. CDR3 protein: CASSRTSGRVNEQFF. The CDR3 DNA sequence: TGTGCCAGCAGCCGGACTAGCGGACGGGTCAATGAGCAGTTCTTC.

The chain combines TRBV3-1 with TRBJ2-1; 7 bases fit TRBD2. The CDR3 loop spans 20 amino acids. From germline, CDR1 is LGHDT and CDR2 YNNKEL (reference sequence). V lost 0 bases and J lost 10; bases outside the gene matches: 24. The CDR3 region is CASSQDPGGSGGPPFREQFF. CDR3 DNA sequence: TGTGCCAGCAGCCAAGATCCCGGAGGATCGGGAGGACCCCCTTTTCGGGAGCAGTTCTTC.